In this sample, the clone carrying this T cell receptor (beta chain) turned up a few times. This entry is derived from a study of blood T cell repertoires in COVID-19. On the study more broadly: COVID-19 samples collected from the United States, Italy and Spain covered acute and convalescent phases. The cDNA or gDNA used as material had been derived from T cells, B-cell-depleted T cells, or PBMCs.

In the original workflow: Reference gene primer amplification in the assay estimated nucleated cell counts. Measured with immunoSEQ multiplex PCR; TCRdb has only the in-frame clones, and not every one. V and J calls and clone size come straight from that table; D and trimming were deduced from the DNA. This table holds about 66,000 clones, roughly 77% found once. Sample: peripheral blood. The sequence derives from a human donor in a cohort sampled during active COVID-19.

CDR3 sequence: CASSQRDRGGTGELFF. The CDR3 bases are TGCGCCAGCAGCCAGCGGGACAGGGGGGGCACCGGGGAGCTGTTTTTT. V gene TRBV4-3 combines with J gene TRBJ2-2, with 11 bases lining up with TRBD1. This CDR3 has 16 amino acids. V lost 3 bases and J lost 4; bases outside the gene matches: 4. Per germline, CDR1 LGHNA and CDR2 YSLEER.